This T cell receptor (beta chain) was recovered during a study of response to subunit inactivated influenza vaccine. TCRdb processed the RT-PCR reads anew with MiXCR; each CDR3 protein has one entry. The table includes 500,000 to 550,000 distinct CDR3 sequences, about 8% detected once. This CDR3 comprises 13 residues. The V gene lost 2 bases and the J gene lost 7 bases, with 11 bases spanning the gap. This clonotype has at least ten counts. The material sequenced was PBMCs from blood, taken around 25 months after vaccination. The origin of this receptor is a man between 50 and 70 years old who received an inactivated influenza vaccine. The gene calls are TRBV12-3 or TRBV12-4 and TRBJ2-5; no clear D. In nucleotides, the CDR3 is TGTGCCAGCAGTTTATCTGGGGTTGGGACCCAGTACTTC. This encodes CASSLSGVGTQYF.